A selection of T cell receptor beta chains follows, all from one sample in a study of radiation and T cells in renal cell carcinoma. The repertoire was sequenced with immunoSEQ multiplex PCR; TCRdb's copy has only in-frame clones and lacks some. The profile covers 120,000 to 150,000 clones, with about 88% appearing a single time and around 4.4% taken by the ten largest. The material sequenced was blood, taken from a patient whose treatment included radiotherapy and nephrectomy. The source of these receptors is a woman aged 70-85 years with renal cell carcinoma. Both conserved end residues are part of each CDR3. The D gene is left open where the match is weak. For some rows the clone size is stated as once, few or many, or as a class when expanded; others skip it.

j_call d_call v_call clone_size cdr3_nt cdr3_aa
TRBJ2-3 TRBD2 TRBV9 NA TGTGCCAGCAGCACCCCGAAAAGCGGGGTCACAGATACGCAGTATTTT CASSTPKSGVTDTQYF
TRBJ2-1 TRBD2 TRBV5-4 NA TGTGCCAGCAGCCGGGGGGGCCGCAATGAGCAGTTCTTC CASSRGGRNEQFF
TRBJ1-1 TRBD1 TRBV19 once TGTGCCAGTAGGAAGGGGGCTTGGAACACTGAAGCTTTCTTT CASRKGAWNTEAFF
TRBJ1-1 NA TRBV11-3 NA TGTGCCAGCAGCTTATCTTATACTGAAGCTTTCTTT CASSLSYTEAFF
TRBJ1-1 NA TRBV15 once TGTGCCACCAGCCGGGGTACTTTGAACACTGAAGCTTTCTTT CATSRGTLNTEAFF
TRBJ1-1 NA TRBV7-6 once TGTGCCAGCAGCCCTGGGGCGAACACTGAAGCTTTCTTT CASSPGANTEAFF
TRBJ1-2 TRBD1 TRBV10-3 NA TGTGCCAGCGAGGGACAGGGGGTCCGGGGTGGCTACACCTTC CASEGQGVRGGYTF
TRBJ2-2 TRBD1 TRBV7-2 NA TGTGCCAGCAGCTTAGTCAGGGGGCCTACCGGGGAGCTGTTTTTT CASSLVRGPTGELFF
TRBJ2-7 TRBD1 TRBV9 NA TGTGCCAGCAGCGTAGGAGGGACAGGGGACTACGAGCAGTACTTC CASSVGGTGDYEQYF
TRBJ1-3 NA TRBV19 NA TGTGCCAGTCTCAGGGCCAGCTCTGGAAACACCATATATTTT CASLRASSGNTIYF
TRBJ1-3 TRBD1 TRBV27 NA TGTGCCAGCAGCTCGGGACAGGGAAGAGCTGGAAACACCATATATTTT CASSSGQGRAGNTIYF
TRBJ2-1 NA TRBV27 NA TGTGCCAGCAGTTTCTCCAACTCAGGGGAGTTCTCCTACAATGAGCAGTTCTTC CASSFSNSGEFSYNEQFF
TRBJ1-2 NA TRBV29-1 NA TGCAGCGTTCAGGGTTCTAACTATGGCTACACCTTC CSVQGSNYGYTF
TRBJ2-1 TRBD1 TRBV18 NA TGTGCCAGCTCACCGGCGGGACAGGCTGTTAATGAGCAGTTCTTC CASSPAGQAVNEQFF
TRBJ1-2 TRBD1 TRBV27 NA TGTGCCAGCAGTTTAGACAGGGAGGGCTATGGCTACACCTTC CASSLDREGYGYTF
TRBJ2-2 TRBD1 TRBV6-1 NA TGTGCCAGCAGTGTAACAGGGGGCGCTCGGACCGGGGAGCTGTTTTTT CASSVTGGARTGELFF
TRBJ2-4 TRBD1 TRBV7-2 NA TGTGCCAGCAGAGGGGGCTTAGCCAAAAACATTCAGTACTTC CASRGGLAKNIQYF
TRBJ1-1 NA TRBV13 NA TGTGCCAGCAGCTGGAGAGGGGTGGTAGAGACTGAAGCTTTCTTT CASSWRGVVETEAFF
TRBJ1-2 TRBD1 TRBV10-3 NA TGTGCCATCAGTCAGGGGGGGAACTATGGCTACACCTTC CAISQGGNYGYTF
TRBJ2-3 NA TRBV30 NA TGTGCCTGGAGTGTACGTATGGATACGCAGTATTTT CAWSVRMDTQYF
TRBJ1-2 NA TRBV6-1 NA TGTGCCAGCACCCTCCAAGGGGACTATGGCTACACCTTC CASTLQGDYGYTF
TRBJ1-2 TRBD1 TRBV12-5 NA TGTGCTAGTGGTTCTACCGGGACAGGCTATGGCTACACCTTC CASGSTGTGYGYTF
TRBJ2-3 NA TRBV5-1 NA TGCGCCAGCAGCCCAGCGTCAGATACGCAGTATTTT CASSPASDTQYF
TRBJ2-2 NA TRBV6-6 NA TGTGCCAGCAGTTACCGAGGACAACCGAACACCGGGGAGCTGTTTTTT CASSYRGQPNTGELFF
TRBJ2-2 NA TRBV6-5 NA TGTGCCAGCAGGCTGAGCGGGGAGCTGTTTTTT CASRLSGELFF
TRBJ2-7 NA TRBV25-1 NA TGTGCCAGCAGTAGGGTTTGGTACGAGCAGTACTTC CASSRVWYEQYF
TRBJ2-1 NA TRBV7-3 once TGTGCCAGCAGCAGGGCAGGGGCCGTTGGTCTCAAGAGGGATGAGCAGTTCTTC CASSRAGAVGLKRDEQFF
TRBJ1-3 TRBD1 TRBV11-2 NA TGTGCCAGCAGCTTAGTGTCGACGGGACAGGGTGGAAACACCATATATTTT CASSLVSTGQGGNTIYF
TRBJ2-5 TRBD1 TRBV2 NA TGTGCCAGCAGTGAACTGACAGGGAAAGAGACCCAGTACTTC CASSELTGKETQYF
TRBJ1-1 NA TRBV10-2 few TGCGCCAGCAGTGCCGTTTACACTGAAGCTTTCTTT CASSAVYTEAFF
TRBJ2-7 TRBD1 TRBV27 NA TGTGCCAGCAGTTTCAGGGGACAGGGGGACTACGAGCAGTACTTC CASSFRGQGDYEQYF
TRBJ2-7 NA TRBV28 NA TGTGCCAGCAGTTTAACGATCTACGAGCAGTACTTC CASSLTIYEQYF
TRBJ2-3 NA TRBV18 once TGTGCCAGCTCAACGGACAGCCTGGGTACGCAGTATTTT CASSTDSLGTQYF
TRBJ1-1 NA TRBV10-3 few TGTGCCATCCAATTTGAGTTTAACACTGAAGCTTTCTTT CAIQFEFNTEAFF
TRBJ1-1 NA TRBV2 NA TGTGCCAGCAGTGAGGGGTTGAACACTGAAGCTTTCTTT CASSEGLNTEAFF
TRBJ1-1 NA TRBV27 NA TGTGCCAGCAGTCCAAGGGCAGGGAGAAGGAACACTGAAGCTTTCTTT CASSPRAGRRNTEAFF
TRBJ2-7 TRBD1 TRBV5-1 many TGCGCCAGCAGTGAACAGGGGCTCGTCGACGAGCAGTACTTC CASSEQGLVDEQYF
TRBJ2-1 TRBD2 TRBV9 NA TGTGCCAGCAGCGTAGTCCATGACGGGACTAGCGGGGGGAGCTCCTACAATGAGCAGTTCTTC CASSVVHDGTSGGSSYNEQFF
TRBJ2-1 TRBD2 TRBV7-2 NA TGTGCCAGCAGCTCCGGCGGACTAGTCAGTGAGCAGTTCTTC CASSSGGLVSEQFF
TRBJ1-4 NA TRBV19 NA TGTGCCAGTAGTACTCGGGAAACTGAAAAACTGTTTTTT CASSTRETEKLFF
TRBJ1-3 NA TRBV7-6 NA TGTGCCAGCAGCCCCAGAAGTGAGGTTGTATCGTATGGAAACACCATATATTTT CASSPRSEVVSYGNTIYF
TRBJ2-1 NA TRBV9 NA TGTGCCAGCAGCACACAGGGCTATGAGCAGTTCTTC CASSTQGYEQFF
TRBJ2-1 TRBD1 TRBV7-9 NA TGTGCCAGCAGCCGTACAGGGGATCTCTACAATGAGCAGTTCTTC CASSRTGDLYNEQFF
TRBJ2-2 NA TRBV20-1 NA TGCAGTGCTCACAACACCGGGGAGCTGTTTTTT CSAHNTGELFF
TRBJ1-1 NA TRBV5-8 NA TGTGCCAGCAAACTGGGGGTGAACACTGAAGCTTTCTTT CASKLGVNTEAFF
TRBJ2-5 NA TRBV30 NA TGTGCCTGGAGTGGGCTAGCAGGAGAAGAGACCCAGTACTTC CAWSGLAGEETQYF
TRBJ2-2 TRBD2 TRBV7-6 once TGTGCCAGCAGCCCCGGGACTAGCGGGGGGAACACCGGGGAGCTGTTTTTT CASSPGTSGGNTGELFF
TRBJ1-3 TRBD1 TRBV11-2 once TGTGCCAGCAGTTACAGGGGGGGTAGCTCTGGAAACACCATATATTTT CASSYRGGSSGNTIYF
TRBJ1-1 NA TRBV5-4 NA TGTGCCAGCAGCTTGGCTCAGGGAACTGAAGCTTTCTTT CASSLAQGTEAFF
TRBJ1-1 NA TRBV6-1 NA TGTATCCAACAGGGGAACACTGAAGCTTTCTTT CIQQGNTEAFF
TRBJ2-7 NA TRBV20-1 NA TGCAGTGCTTCTCAGGGATTCGAGCAGTACTTC CSASQGFEQYF
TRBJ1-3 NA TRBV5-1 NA TGCGCCAGCAGCTTGACAGGAATCTCTGGAAACACCATATATTTT CASSLTGISGNTIYF
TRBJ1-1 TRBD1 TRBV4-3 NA TGCGCCAGCAGCCAAGAGGAGGGGGCGACTGAAGCTTTCTTT CASSQEEGATEAFF
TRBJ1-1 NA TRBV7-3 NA TGTGCCAGCAGCGCAAAAATGAACACTGAAGCTTTCTTT CASSAKMNTEAFF
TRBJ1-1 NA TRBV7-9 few TGTGCCAGCAGCTTAGCGGTTGGGAGAAACACTGAAGCTTTCTTT CASSLAVGRNTEAFF
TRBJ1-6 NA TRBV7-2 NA TGTGCCAGCAGCTTAGGAGGTTGGACACCCCTCCACTTT CASSLGGWTPLHF
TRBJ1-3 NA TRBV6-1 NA TGTGCCAGCAGTGGGACGGGCAGAAACACCATATATTTT CASSGTGRNTIYF
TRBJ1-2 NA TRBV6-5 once TGTGCCAGCCGAGGGAGTGGCTACACCTTC CASRGSGYTF
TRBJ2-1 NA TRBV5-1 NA TGCGCCAGCAGTTCCCGACCAGGGGAAATAGATGAGCAGTTCTTC CASSSRPGEIDEQFF